The rows below give T cell receptor beta chains drawn from one sample of a study of cytomegalovirus exposure and HLA in healthy donors. Produced via immunoSEQ multiplex PCR; TCRdb's table is partial and in-frame only. The sample yields approximately 120,000 clones, 55% to 75% seen once. The sample taken for sequencing was PBMCs. All receptors come from a man aged 25-45 years in good health and CMV-seronegative. Both conserved end residues are trimmed from each CDR3.

j_call: TRBJ2-2; v_call: TRBV4-3; cdr3_aa: ASSRSLGAGAGELF
j_call: TRBJ1-2; v_call: TRBV28; cdr3_aa: ASFTPNYGYT
j_call: TRBJ1-1; v_call: TRBV11-2; cdr3_aa: ASSRPWTGSNTEAF
j_call: TRBJ1-2; v_call: TRBV5-5; cdr3_aa: ASSQNRGDYGYT
j_call: TRBJ1-4; v_call: TRBV18; cdr3_aa: ASSLGRQGGEKLF
j_call: TRBJ1-1; v_call: TRBV2; cdr3_aa: ASSGTFTMNTEAF
j_call: TRBJ1-2; v_call: TRBV4-1; cdr3_aa: ASSQPTDRGSGYT
j_call: TRBJ2-5; v_call: TRBV7-7; cdr3_aa: ASSNFGEWIQSGGGDFETQY
j_call: TRBJ2-1; v_call: TRBV4-3; cdr3_aa: ASSLNGAGYNEQF
j_call: TRBJ2-4; v_call: TRBV6-6; cdr3_aa: ASSQSRGGVKNIQY
j_call: TRBJ1-6; v_call: TRBV19; cdr3_aa: ASSMGDSPLH
j_call: TRBJ2-1; v_call: TRBV4-2; cdr3_aa: ASSQDRGGSYNEQF
j_call: TRBJ1-3; v_call: TRBV9; cdr3_aa: ASSAGGNSGNTIY
j_call: TRBJ1-1; v_call: TRBV7-9; cdr3_aa: ASSPGEGLNTEAF
j_call: TRBJ2-1; v_call: TRBV10-1; cdr3_aa: ASSDPISSYNEQF
j_call: TRBJ1-2; v_call: TRBV7-2; cdr3_aa: ASSPPGTGGLYGYT
j_call: TRBJ1-2; v_call: TRBV9; cdr3_aa: ASSVAAEANYGYT
j_call: TRBJ2-5; v_call: TRBV7-2; cdr3_aa: ASSRDRGQETQY
j_call: TRBJ1-6; v_call: TRBV6-4; cdr3_aa: ASSPWPSYNSPLH
j_call: TRBJ2-4; v_call: TRBV5-4; cdr3_aa: ASSPGRGLAKNIQY
j_call: TRBJ2-2; v_call: TRBV6-6; cdr3_aa: ASSYVAGLGELF
j_call: TRBJ2-2; v_call: TRBV9; cdr3_aa: ASSPRGPRLTGANTGELF
j_call: TRBJ1-6; v_call: TRBV30; cdr3_aa: ACQTGYLNSPLH
j_call: TRBJ2-7; v_call: TRBV11-1; cdr3_aa: ASSLERTASYEQY
j_call: TRBJ1-2; v_call: TRBV5-6; cdr3_aa: ASSFTGYLEWYGYT
j_call: TRBJ1-1; v_call: TRBV4-1; cdr3_aa: ASSLQGIAEAF
j_call: TRBJ2-3; v_call: TRBV30; cdr3_aa: ASSSGGSTDTQY
j_call: TRBJ1-1; v_call: TRBV7-2; cdr3_aa: ASSLVRGSGAF
j_call: TRBJ2-7; v_call: TRBV5-5; cdr3_aa: ASSLRTVPYEQY
j_call: TRBJ2-1; v_call: TRBV7-2; cdr3_aa: ASSLGRLAGSYNEQF
j_call: TRBJ2-3; v_call: TRBV5-1; cdr3_aa: ASSEQGRDTQY
j_call: TRBJ2-7; v_call: TRBV29-1; cdr3_aa: SVNTGGPYEQY
j_call: TRBJ2-1; v_call: TRBV11-2; cdr3_aa: ASSSQDGGYNEQF
j_call: TRBJ1-5; v_call: TRBV5-1; cdr3_aa: ASSFGGGSNQPQH
j_call: TRBJ2-7; v_call: TRBV6-1; cdr3_aa: ASSVYTGAAYEQY
j_call: TRBJ1-6; v_call: TRBV9; cdr3_aa: ASSVPHGDGSSPLH
j_call: TRBJ2-5; v_call: TRBV6-6; cdr3_aa: ASSPLRGGQETQY
j_call: TRBJ1-2; v_call: TRBV29-1; cdr3_aa: SVEVNRGTSYGHT
j_call: TRBJ1-2; v_call: TRBV19; cdr3_aa: ASSISKYGYT
j_call: TRBJ2-4; v_call: TRBV2; cdr3_aa: ASSDIVMGGIQY
j_call: TRBJ2-3; v_call: TRBV6-4; cdr3_aa: ASVTDTGITDTQY
j_call: TRBJ2-2; v_call: TRBV14; cdr3_aa: ASSQDAWATNTGELF
j_call: TRBJ1-2; v_call: TRBV2; cdr3_aa: ASSEGRAGGYT
j_call: TRBJ1-2; v_call: TRBV5-4; cdr3_aa: ASSRDRDYGYT
j_call: TRBJ1-1; v_call: TRBV27; cdr3_aa: ASSLSGADTEAF
j_call: TRBJ2-5; v_call: TRBV19; cdr3_aa: ASSIIGEKETQY
j_call: TRBJ1-2; v_call: TRBV27; cdr3_aa: ASSTTRTGQINYGYT
j_call: TRBJ2-5; v_call: TRBV7-6; cdr3_aa: ASSLSGGQETQY
j_call: TRBJ1-1; v_call: TRBV30; cdr3_aa: AWSPTGWTEAF
j_call: TRBJ2-7; v_call: TRBV9; cdr3_aa: ASSVADRGTYEQY
j_call: TRBJ2-2; v_call: TRBV10-3; cdr3_aa: AISSGVTNTGELF